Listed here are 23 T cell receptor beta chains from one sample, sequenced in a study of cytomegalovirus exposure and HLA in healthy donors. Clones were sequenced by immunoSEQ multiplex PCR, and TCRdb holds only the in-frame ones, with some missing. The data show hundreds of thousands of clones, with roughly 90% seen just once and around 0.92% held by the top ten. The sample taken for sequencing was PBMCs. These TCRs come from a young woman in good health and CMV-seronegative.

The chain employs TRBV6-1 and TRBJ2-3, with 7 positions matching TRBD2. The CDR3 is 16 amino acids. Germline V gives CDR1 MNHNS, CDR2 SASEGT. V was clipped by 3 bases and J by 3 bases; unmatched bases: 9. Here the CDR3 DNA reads TGTGCCAGCAGTGATTCCGCGGGAGTTATGACAGATACGCAGTATTTT. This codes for CASSDSAGVMTDTQYF.

CDR3 sequence: CASSYGQYEQYF. CDR3 DNA: TGTGCCAGCAGTTACGGACAGTACGAGCAGTACTTC. The chain links TRBV28 to TRBJ2-7, with D perhaps matching TRBD1 (6 bases). The CDR3 has 12 amino acids. From germline, CDR1 is MDHEN and CDR2 SYDVKM. V dropped 4 bases and J dropped 4 bases, with 8 bases sitting between them.

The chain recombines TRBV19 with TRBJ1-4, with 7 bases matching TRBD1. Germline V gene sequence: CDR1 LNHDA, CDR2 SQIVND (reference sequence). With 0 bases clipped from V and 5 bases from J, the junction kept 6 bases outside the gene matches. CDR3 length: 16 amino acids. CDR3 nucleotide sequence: TGTGCCAGTAGTATAGAACCGGGACAGCCGAATGAAAAACTGTTTTTT. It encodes CASSIEPGQPNEKLFF.

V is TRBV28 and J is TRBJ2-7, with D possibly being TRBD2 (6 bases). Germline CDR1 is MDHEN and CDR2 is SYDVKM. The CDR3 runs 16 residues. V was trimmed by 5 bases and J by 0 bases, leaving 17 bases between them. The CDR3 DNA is TGTGCCAGCAGTCTCCCGGGGAGGCGATTCTCCTACGAGCAGTACTTC. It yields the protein CASSLPGRRFSYEQYF.

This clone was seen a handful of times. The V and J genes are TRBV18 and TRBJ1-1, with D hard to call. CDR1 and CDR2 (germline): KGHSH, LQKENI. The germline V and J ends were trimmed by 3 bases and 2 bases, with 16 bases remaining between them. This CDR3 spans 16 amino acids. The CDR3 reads CASSPLPGGDNTEAFF. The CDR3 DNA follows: TGTGCCAGCTCACCCCTTCCAGGTGGTGACAACACTGAAGCTTTCTTT. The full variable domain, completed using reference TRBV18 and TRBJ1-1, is NAGVMQNPRHLVRRRGQEARLRCSPMKGHSHVYWYRQLPEEGLKFMVYLQKENIIDESGMPKERFSAEFPKEGPSILRIQQVVRGDSAAYFCASSPLPGGDNTEAFFGQGTRLTVV.

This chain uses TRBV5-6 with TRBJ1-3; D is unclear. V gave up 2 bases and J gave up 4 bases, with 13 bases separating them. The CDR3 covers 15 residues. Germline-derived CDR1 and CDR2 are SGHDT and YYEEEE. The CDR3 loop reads CASSFLGPGGNTIYF. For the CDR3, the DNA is TGTGCCAGCAGCTTCCTGGGCCCGGGAGGAAACACCATATATTTT.

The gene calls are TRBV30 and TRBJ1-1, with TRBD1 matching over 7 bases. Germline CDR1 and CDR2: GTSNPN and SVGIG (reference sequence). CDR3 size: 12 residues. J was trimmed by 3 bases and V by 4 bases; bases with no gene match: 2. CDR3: CAWTQGDTEAFF. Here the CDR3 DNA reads TGTGCCTGGACGCAGGGGGACACTGAAGCTTTCTTT.

CDR3 DNA: TGTGCCAGCAGTGACTCCAAGAGGACTAGCCGATCTCCCAATGAGCAGTTCTTC. Translating gives CASSDSKRTSRSPNEQFF. The chain uses TRBV6-4 and TRBJ2-1; 8 positions match TRBD2. Trimming removed 0 bases from V and 6 bases from J; junction bases left unmatched: 13. Germline CDR1 reads MRHNA; CDR2 reads SNTAGT. The CDR3 loop spans 18 amino acids.

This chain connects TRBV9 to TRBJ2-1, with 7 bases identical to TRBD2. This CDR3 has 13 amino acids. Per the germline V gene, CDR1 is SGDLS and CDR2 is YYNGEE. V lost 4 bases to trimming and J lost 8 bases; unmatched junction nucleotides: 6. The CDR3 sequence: CASSSYGGDEQFF. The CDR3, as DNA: TGTGCCAGCAGCTCATATGGGGGGGATGAGCAGTTCTTC. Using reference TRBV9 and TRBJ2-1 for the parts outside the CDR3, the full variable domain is DSGVTQTPKHLITATGQRVTLRCSPRSGDLSVYWYQQSLDQGLQFLIQYYNGEERAKGNILERFSAQQFPDLHSELNLSSLELGDSALYFCASSSYGGDEQFFGPGTRLTVL.

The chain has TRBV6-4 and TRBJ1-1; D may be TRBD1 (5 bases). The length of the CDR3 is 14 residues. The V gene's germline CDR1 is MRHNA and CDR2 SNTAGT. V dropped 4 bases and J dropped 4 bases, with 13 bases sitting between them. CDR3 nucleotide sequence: TGTGCCAGCAGTGCCACAGGAATTGTCACTGAAGCTTTCTTT. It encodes CASSATGIVTEAFF.

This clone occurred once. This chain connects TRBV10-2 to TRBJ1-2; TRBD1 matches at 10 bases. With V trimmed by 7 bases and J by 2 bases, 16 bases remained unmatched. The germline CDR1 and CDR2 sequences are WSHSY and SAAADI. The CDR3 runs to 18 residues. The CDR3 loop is CASKNGPPRTGGNYGYTF. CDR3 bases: TGCGCCAGCAAAAATGGACCTCCTAGGACAGGGGGAAACTATGGCTACACCTTC.

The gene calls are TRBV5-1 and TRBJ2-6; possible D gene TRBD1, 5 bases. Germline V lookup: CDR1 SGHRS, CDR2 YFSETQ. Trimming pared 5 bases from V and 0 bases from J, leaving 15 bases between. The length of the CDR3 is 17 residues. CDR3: CASRGVPDSSGANVLTF. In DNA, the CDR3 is TGCGCCAGCAGAGGGGTTCCGGATTCCTCTGGGGCCAACGTCCTGACTTTC.

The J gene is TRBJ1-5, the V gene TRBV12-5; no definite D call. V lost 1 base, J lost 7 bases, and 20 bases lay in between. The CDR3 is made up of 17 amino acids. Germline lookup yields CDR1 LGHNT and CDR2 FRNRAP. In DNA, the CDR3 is TGTGCTAGTGGTTTGGCGGCGGGAGGCCAGGTGGGGCAGCCCCAGCATTTT. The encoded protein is CASGLAAGGQVGQPQHF.

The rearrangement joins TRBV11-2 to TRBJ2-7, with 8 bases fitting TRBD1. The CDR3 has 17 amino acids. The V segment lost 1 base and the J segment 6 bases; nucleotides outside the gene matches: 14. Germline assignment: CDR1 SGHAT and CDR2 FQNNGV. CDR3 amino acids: CASSLGPTILGQGEQYF. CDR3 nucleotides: TGTGCCAGCAGCTTAGGGCCCACCATTCTCGGACAGGGCGAGCAGTACTTC.

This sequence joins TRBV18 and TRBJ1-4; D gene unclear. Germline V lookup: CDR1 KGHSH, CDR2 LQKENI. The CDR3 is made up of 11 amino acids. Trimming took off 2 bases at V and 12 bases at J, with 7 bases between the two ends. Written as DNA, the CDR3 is TGTGCCAGCTCACCAGGGAGGGAACTGTTTTTT. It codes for CASSPGRELFF.

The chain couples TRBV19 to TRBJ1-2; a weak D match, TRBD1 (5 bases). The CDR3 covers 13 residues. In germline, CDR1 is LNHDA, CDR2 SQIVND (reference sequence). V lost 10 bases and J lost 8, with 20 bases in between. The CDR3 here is CATQGSRRVGYTF. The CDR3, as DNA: TGTGCCACCCAGGGCAGTAGAAGGGTCGGCTACACCTTC.

The chain's CDR3 is CASSPGARGTGELFF. Here the CDR3 DNA reads TGTGCCAGCAGCCCCGGAGCGCGGGGCACCGGGGAGCTGTTTTTT. J is TRBJ2-2 and V is TRBV6-5; the D gene is possibly TRBD2 (6 bases). Germline CDR1 and CDR2: MNHEY and SVGAGI. This CDR3 comprises 15 residues. Between the trimmed V and J ends, which lost 6 bases and 4 bases, there was a span of 15 bases.

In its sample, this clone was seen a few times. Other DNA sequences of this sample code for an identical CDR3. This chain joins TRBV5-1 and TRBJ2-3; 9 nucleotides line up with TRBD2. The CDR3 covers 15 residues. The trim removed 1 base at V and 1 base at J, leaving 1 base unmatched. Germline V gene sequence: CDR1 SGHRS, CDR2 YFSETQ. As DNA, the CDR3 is TGCGCCAGCAGCTTGTGGACTAGCGGCACAGATACGCAGTATTTT. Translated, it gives CASSLWTSGTDTQYF.

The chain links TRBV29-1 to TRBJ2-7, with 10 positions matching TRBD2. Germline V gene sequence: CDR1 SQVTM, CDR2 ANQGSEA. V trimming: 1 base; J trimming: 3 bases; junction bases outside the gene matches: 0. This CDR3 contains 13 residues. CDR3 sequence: CSVEGLAGYEQYF. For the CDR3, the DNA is TGCAGCGTTGAAGGACTAGCGGGCTACGAGCAGTACTTC.

CDR3 in amino acids: CASSESMANQPQHF. The CDR3 DNA is TGCGCCAGCAGTGAGTCGATGGCCAATCAGCCCCAGCATTTT. This chain joins TRBV10-2 and TRBJ1-5, with D hard to call. This CDR3 has 14 residues. Germline values: CDR1 WSHSY, CDR2 SAAADI. V lost 0 bases, J lost 3 bases, and 6 bases lay in between.

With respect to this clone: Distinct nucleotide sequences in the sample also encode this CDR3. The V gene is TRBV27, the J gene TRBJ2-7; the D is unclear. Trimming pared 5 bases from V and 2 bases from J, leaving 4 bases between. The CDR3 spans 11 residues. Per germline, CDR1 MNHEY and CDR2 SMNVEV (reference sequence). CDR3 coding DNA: TGTGCCAGCAGTCTCGCCTACGAGCAGTACTTC. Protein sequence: CASSLAYEQYF.

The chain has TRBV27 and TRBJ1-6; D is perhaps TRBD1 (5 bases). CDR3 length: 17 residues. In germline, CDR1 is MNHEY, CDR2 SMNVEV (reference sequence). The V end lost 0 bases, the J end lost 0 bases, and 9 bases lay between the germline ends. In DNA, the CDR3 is TGTGCCAGCAGTTTATCGGGGCCAAGCTCCTATAATTCACCCCTCCACTTT. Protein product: CASSLSGPSSYNSPLHF.

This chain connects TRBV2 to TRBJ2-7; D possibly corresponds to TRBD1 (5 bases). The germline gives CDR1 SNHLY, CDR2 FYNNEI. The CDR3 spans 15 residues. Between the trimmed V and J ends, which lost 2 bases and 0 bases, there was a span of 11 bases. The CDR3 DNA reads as TGTGCCAGCAGTGAATTGCGACAGAGCTCCTACGAGCAGTACTTC. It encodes CASSELRQSSYEQYF.